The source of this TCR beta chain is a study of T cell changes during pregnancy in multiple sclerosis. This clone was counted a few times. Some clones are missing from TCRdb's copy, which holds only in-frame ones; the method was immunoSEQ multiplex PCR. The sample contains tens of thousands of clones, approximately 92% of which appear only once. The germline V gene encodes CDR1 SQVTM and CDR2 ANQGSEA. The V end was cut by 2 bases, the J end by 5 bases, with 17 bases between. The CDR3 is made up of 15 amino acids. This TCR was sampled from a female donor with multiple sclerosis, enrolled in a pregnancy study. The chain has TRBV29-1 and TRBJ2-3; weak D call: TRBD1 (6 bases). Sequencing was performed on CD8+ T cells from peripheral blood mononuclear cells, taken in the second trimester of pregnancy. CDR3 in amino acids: CSVEPQGPLGDTQYF. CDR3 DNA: TGCAGCGTTGAACCCCAGGGGCCCCTTGGAGATACGCAGTATTTT.